Listed here are 12 T cell receptor beta chains from one sample, sequenced in a study of OX40 agonist ivuxolimab in advanced cancers. Profiling relied on immunoSEQ multiplex PCR, and the TCRdb table lists in-frame clones only, not all of them. The sample includes roughly 17,000 clones, 78% of them seen just once. The source material was CD4+ or CD8+ T cells sorted from blood, sampled in a trial of the OX40 agonist ivuxolimab. Receptors were obtained from an adult with an advanced solid tumor such as melanoma, head and neck, liver or kidney cancer.

This clone was found a few times. The V gene is TRBV29-1, the J gene TRBJ2-1; 7 nucleotides line up with TRBD2. CDR1 is SQVTM and CDR2 is ANQGSEA in the germline V gene. V lost 2 bases and J lost 0; bases outside the gene matches: 4. The CDR3 has 15 residues. Here the CDR3 reads CSVESRGSSYNEQFF. CDR3 in DNA: TGCAGCGTTGAAAGTCGCGGGAGCTCCTACAATGAGCAGTTCTTC.

The chain links TRBV19 to TRBJ1-3; the D gene is possibly TRBD1 (6 bases). Germline CDR1 is LNHDA and CDR2 is SQIVND (reference sequence). The ends were cut back, 3 bases at V and 0 bases at J, with 15 bases in the middle. This CDR3 is built from 17 residues. The CDR3 protein is CASSMGGRDDSGNTIYF. The CDR3 nucleotides read TGTGCCAGTAGTATGGGGGGGCGGGATGACTCTGGAAACACCATATATTTT.

This chain links TRBV28 with TRBJ1-3; D gene unclear. The CDR3 extends over 14 amino acids. CDR1 and CDR2 from the germline V gene are MDHEN and SYDVKM. V was cut by 2 bases and J by 0 bases, with 5 bases left in between. DNA of the CDR3: TGTGCCAGCAGTTTAGGAAACTCTGGAAACACCATATATTTT. As protein: CASSLGNSGNTIYF.

This chain joins TRBV19 and TRBJ1-5; a possible D gene is TRBD1 (6 bases). V shed 0 bases and J shed 2 bases, with 17 bases lying between them. Germline CDR1 is LNHDA and CDR2 is SQIVND (reference sequence). CDR3 size: 18 residues. The CDR3 reads CASSIDLRGRGRNQPQHF. The DNA of the CDR3 is TGTGCCAGTAGTATAGATCTTCGGGGACGGGGGCGCAATCAGCCCCAGCATTTT.

The chain uses TRBV9 and TRBJ2-1; the D gene could be TRBD1 or TRBD2 (5 bases each). V was cut by 4 bases and J by 0 bases, with 17 bases left in between. The CDR3 is 17 amino acids. From germline, CDR1 is SGDLS and CDR2 YYNGEE. CDR3 sequence (DNA): TGTGCCAGCAGCATCCCCTATGGGGGTAGCTCCTACAATGAGCAGTTCTTC. It yields the protein CASSIPYGGSSYNEQFF.

The chain carries TRBV28 and TRBJ2-7; 7 bases align to TRBD2. The CDR3 contains 15 residues. The germline gives CDR1 MDHEN, CDR2 SYDVKM. Unmatched junction bases numbered 3, after V lost 1 base and J lost 0 bases. The DNA of the CDR3 is TGTGCCAGCAGTTTATACGGGGAGGGCTCCTACGAGCAGTACTTC. Protein sequence: CASSLYGEGSYEQYF.

The V and J genes are TRBV5-4 and TRBJ2-3; TRBD2 might be the D (5 bases). The CDR3 extends over 13 amino acids. Germline CDR1 is SGHNT and CDR2 is YYREEE (reference sequence). V was pared by 2 bases and J by 1 base, with 5 bases between. The CDR3 spells CASSFGGTDTQYF. The CDR3 region has the DNA TGTGCCAGCAGCTTCGGGGGCACAGATACGCAGTATTTT.

The chain carries TRBV11-3 and TRBJ2-2; maybe TRBD1 (5 bases). The germline gives CDR1 SGHNT, CDR2 YENEEA. This CDR3 has 14 amino acids. Trimming left V 4 bases short and J 3 bases short, with 9 bases between. The CDR3 loop reads CASSSDKYTGELFF. The CDR3 nucleotides read TGTGCCAGCAGCTCGGACAAATACACCGGGGAGCTGTTTTTT.

This clone was recorded only once. The V gene is TRBV6-5, the J gene TRBJ2-1, with 9 bases matching TRBD1. The CDR3 runs to 14 residues. V dropped 0 bases and J dropped 13; count of bases not matched to a gene: 7. CDR1 is MNHEY, CDR2 SVGAGI, per germline. This CDR3 is CASSYSEGQGFQFF. CDR3 in DNA: TGTGCCAGCAGTTACTCCGAGGGACAGGGCTTTCAGTTCTTC.

This clone was seen a handful of times. CDR3 in amino acids: CASSYSDIYQETQYF. CDR3 nucleotides: TGTGCCAGCAGTTACTCGGACATCTATCAAGAGACCCAGTACTTC. The chain carries TRBV6-6 and TRBJ2-5; a weak D match, TRBD1 (5 bases). CDR1 is MNHNY, CDR2 SVGAGI, per germline (reference sequence). The CDR3 spans 15 residues. The V end lost 0 bases, the J end lost 2 bases, and 10 bases lay between the germline ends.

This clone was detected only a few times. This chain connects TRBV2 to TRBJ1-5, with 7 bases that match TRBD1. Germline V gene data show CDR1 as SNHLY and CDR2 as FYNNEI. The CDR3 length is 14 residues. J lost 3 bases, V lost 8 bases, and 7 bases had no gene match. The CDR3 DNA is TGTGCCAGCGCCCAGGACAGGTTCAATCAGCCCCAGCATTTT. Its translation is CASAQDRFNQPQHF.

The chain links TRBV5-4 to TRBJ2-7, with TRBD2 as a possible D gene (5 bases). V lost 9 bases and J 1 base, leaving 17 bases between the germline ends. From germline, CDR1 is SGHNT and CDR2 YYREEE (reference sequence). The CDR3 runs 14 residues. CDR3 DNA: TGTGCCACTCTCAGCCAGGAGGTATCCTACGAGCAGTACTTC. This gives the protein CATLSQEVSYEQYF.